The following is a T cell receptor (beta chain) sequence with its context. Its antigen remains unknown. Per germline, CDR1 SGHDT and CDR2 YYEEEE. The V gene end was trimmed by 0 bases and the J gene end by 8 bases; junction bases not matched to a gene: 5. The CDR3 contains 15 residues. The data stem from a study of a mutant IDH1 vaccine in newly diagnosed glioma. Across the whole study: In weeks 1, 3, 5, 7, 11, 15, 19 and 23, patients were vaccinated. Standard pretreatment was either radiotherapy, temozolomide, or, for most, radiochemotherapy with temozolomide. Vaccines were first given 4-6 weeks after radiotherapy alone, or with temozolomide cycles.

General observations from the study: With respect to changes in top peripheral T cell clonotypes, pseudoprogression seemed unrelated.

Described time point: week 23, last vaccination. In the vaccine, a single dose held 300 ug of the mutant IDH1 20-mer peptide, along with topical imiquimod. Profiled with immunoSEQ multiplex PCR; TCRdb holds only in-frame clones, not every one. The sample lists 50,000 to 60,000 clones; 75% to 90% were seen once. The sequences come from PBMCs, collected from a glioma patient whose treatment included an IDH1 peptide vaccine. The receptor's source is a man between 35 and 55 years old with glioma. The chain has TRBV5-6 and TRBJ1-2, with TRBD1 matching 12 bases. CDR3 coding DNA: TGTGCCAGCAGCTTGGAGTTCGGGACAGGGGGCGGCTACACCTTC. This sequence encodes CASSLEFGTGGGYTF.